The next 32 T cell receptor beta chains were all read from a single sample in a study of blood T cell repertoires in COVID-19. TCRdb's table, derived via immunoSEQ multiplex PCR, lists solely in-frame clones and lacks some. Among around 200,000 clones, approximately 84% were seen once, and the ten largest hold around 4.4%. Sequenced input: peripheral blood. These receptors came from a man between 45 and 60 years old with active or convalescent COVID-19.

V gene TRBV11-2 combines with J gene TRBJ2-3, with 9 bases lining up with TRBD2. This CDR3 region has 16 residues. V was clipped by 5 bases and J by 4 bases; unmatched bases: 10. Germline CDR1 is SGHAT and CDR2 is FQNNGV. CDR3 region: CASSRPVSGGADTQYF. As DNA, the CDR3 is TGTGCCAGCAGCCGGCCCGTTAGCGGGGGTGCAGATACGCAGTATTTT.

The chain combines TRBV30 with TRBJ1-1; 7 nucleotides agree with TRBD1. Germline values: CDR1 GTSNPN, CDR2 SVGIG (reference sequence). With V trimmed by 5 bases and J by 1 base, 1 base remained unmatched. CDR3 length equals 12 residues. CDR3 sequence (DNA): TGTGCCTGGGGACAGGCGAACACTGAAGCTTTCTTT. It codes for CAWGQANTEAFF.

The V and J genes are TRBV7-2 and TRBJ2-5; 12 nucleotides line up with TRBD1. The CDR3 extends over 16 amino acids. With 0 bases clipped from V and 4 bases from J, the junction kept 3 bases outside the gene matches. Germline V gives CDR1 SGHTA, CDR2 FQGNSA. The CDR3, as DNA: TGTGCCAGCAGCTTAGCAACGGGACAGGGGGCAGAGACCCAGTACTTC. Protein product: CASSLATGQGAETQYF. The full variable domain, completed using reference TRBV7-2 and TRBJ2-5, is GAGVSQSPSNKVTEKGKDVELRCDPISGHTALYWYRQSLGQGLEFLIYFQGNSAPDKSGLPSDRFSAERTGGSVSTLTIQRTQQEDSAVYLCASSLATGQGAETQYFGPGTRLLVL.

The CDR3 spells CASSRTGTTYEQYF. CDR3 nucleotides: TGTGCCAGCAGCCGGACAGGGACTACCTACGAGCAGTACTTC. The rearrangement links TRBV5-4 to TRBJ2-7; possibly TRBD1 for D (8 bases). Germline V CDR1 and CDR2: SGHNT, YYREEE (reference sequence). This CDR3 is built from 14 residues. Deletions cut 4 bases from V and 2 bases from J, with 13 bases between.

The rearrangement uses TRBV7-2 and TRBJ1-2, with a weak D call TRBD1 (6 bases). With 2 bases removed from V and 4 bases from J, the gap between germline ends came to 14 bases. Germline CDR1 is SGHTA and CDR2 is FQGNSA. The CDR3 extends over 15 amino acids. The CDR3, as DNA: TGTGCCAGCAGCTTATCAAGCGACAGGACCTATGGCTACACCTTC. Protein sequence: CASSLSSDRTYGYTF. The whole variable domain, remainder taken from reference TRBV7-2 and TRBJ1-2, is GAGVSQSPSNKVTEKGKDVELRCDPISGHTALYWYRQSLGQGLEFLIYFQGNSAPDKSGLPSDRFSAERTGGSVSTLTIQRTQQEDSAVYLCASSLSSDRTYGYTFGSGTRLTVV.

The gene calls are TRBV15 and TRBJ1-2, with 7 nucleotides matching TRBD1. In germline, CDR1 is LNHNV, CDR2 YYDKDF (reference sequence). V lost 0 bases to trimming and J lost 4 bases; unmatched junction nucleotides: 8. The length of the CDR3 is 16 residues. The CDR3 here is CATSRDRDRAVYGYTF. The CDR3 DNA follows: TGTGCCACCAGCAGAGATCGCGACAGGGCCGTCTATGGCTACACCTTC.

This clone was seen more than once but under ten times. This chain connects TRBV7-9 to TRBJ2-5, with a possible D match to TRBD2 (6 bases). V gave up 10 bases and J gave up 5 bases, with 17 bases separating them. The CDR3 has 13 amino acids. Germline V gene data show CDR1 as SEHNR and CDR2 as FQNEAQ (reference sequence). As DNA, the CDR3 is TGTGCCACCTTGGCGTCGGGGGTGGAGACCCAGTACTTC. Its translation: CATLASGVETQYF.

This clone was recorded once. The V and J genes are TRBV23-1 and TRBJ2-7; a possible D gene is TRBD2 (5 bases). TRBV23-1 is assigned to the ORF class and has an uncertain function. CDR3 length equals 14 residues. The V gene lost 2 bases and the J gene lost 3 bases, with 11 bases spanning the gap. In DNA form, the CDR3 reads TGCGCCAGCAGTCAAGAGGGCAGCTACTACGAGCAGTACTTC. This encodes CASSQEGSYYEQYF.

J is TRBJ1-2 and V is TRBV3-1 (or the pseudogene TRBV3-2); 8 bases fit TRBD1. Germline lookup yields CDR1 LGHDT and CDR2 YNNKEL (reference sequence). This CDR3 comprises 12 residues. Losses at the gene ends were 6 bases for V and 6 bases for J; bases not matched to a gene: 3. CDR3: CASRGQVDGYTF. The CDR3 region has the DNA TGTGCCAGCAGGGGACAGGTGGATGGCTACACCTTC.

The chain has TRBV7-7 and TRBJ2-5; 9 nucleotides line up with TRBD1. The CDR3 length is 14 residues. Germline V gene data show CDR1 as SSHAT and CDR2 as FNYEAQ (reference sequence). Germline trimming cut 5 bases from V and 3 bases from J; bases unmatched to any gene: 4. CDR3 amino acids: CASSPRTGEETQYF. Here the CDR3 DNA reads TGTGCCAGCAGCCCTAGGACAGGGGAAGAGACCCAGTACTTC.

This clone was seen at least ten times. The genes are TRBV6-5 and TRBJ1-1; unclear D gene. The CDR3 covers 13 residues. Germline lookup yields CDR1 MNHEY and CDR2 SVGAGI. V was shortened by 4 bases and J by 1 base, with 7 bases between the two germline ends. The CDR3 coding sequence is TGTGCCAGCAGTTGGGCAGCGAACACTGAAGCTTTCTTT. This translates into CASSWAANTEAFF.

CDR3 loop: CASSLSGELFF. CDR3 in DNA: TGTGCCAGCAGCCTCTCCGGGGAGCTGTTTTTT. J is TRBJ2-2 and V is TRBV3-1 (or the pseudogene TRBV3-2), with D hard to call. The CDR3 is 11 amino acids. Trimming cost V 4 bases and J 6 bases, with 3 bases left between them. Germline V lookup: CDR1 LGHDT, CDR2 YNNKEL (reference sequence).

This clone was counted a single time. The chain combines TRBV1 with TRBJ1-4. TRBV1 is a listed pseudogene. The CDR3 length is 13 residues. Written as DNA, the CDR3 is TGCACCAGCACCCCCACTGAGAATGAAAAACTGTTTTTT. Translated: CTSTPTENEKLFF.

V gene TRBV7-9 combines with J gene TRBJ1-2; 9 nucleotides line up with TRBD1. The CDR3 covers 12 residues. The V segment lost 5 bases and the J segment 8 bases; nucleotides outside the gene matches: 3. Germline CDR1 reads SEHNR; CDR2 reads FQNEAQ (reference sequence). The CDR3 here is CASSGQGFGYTF. The CDR3 nucleotides read TGTGCCAGCAGCGGACAGGGGTTCGGCTACACCTTC.

The V call is TRBV5-6, the J call TRBJ1-2; 9 bases agree with TRBD1. V dropped 4 bases and J dropped 6; count of bases not matched to a gene: 13. Looked up from germline, CDR1 is SGHDT and CDR2 is YYEEEE. The length of the CDR3 is 16 residues. CDR3 residues: CASSPRGRDREDGYTF. CDR3 bases: TGTGCCAGCAGCCCGAGGGGCCGGGACAGGGAAGATGGCTACACCTTC. The full variable domain, with the rest looked up from reference TRBV5-6 and TRBJ1-2, is DAGVTQSPTHLIKTRGQQVTLRCSPKSGHDTVSWYQQALGQGPQFIFQYYEEEERQRGNFPDRFSGHQFPNYSSELNVNALLLGDSALYLCASSPRGRDREDGYTFGSGTRLTVV.

The rearrangement uses TRBV5-1 and TRBJ2-2, with 10 positions matching TRBD1. The CDR3 contains 15 residues. V lost 6 bases, J lost 3 bases, and 5 bases stayed unmatched. In germline, CDR1 is SGHRS, CDR2 YFSETQ. The CDR3 spells CASKTGGMDTGELFF. The CDR3 coding sequence is TGCGCCAGCAAGACAGGGGGCATGGACACCGGGGAGCTGTTTTTT.

The gene calls are TRBV7-3 and TRBJ1-1, with a weak D call TRBD1 (6 bases). V was trimmed by 2 bases and J by 7 bases, leaving 11 bases between them. This CDR3 has 13 residues. Germline V gene lookup returns CDR1 SGHTA and CDR2 FQGTGA. The CDR3 reads CASSLGGAGEAFF. For the CDR3, the DNA is TGTGCCAGCAGCTTAGGGGGCGCGGGTGAAGCTTTCTTT.

The chain uses TRBV4-2 and TRBJ2-6; 9 nucleotides align to TRBD1. This CDR3 is 18 amino acids long. CDR1 and CDR2 from the germline V gene are LGHNA and YNFKEQ. V was pared by 1 base and J by 1 base, with 5 bases of the junction left unmatched. CDR3 coding DNA: TGTGCCAGCAGCCAAGCTGGGGACAGGGCGTCTGGGGCCAACGTCCTGACTTTC. It encodes CASSQAGDRASGANVLTF.

The gene calls are TRBV19 and TRBJ2-7, with D possibly TRBD1 on 5 matching bases. The V gene's germline CDR1 is LNHDA and CDR2 SQIVND (reference sequence). The CDR3 spans 15 residues. V was clipped by 6 bases and J by 3 bases, with 18 bases between them. The CDR3 DNA sequence: TGTGCCAGTAGCCCCACTGCAGGGTGGATCTACGAGCAGTACTTC. It translates to CASSPTAGWIYEQYF.

In this sample, this clone turned up a few times. The chain is built from TRBV14 and TRBJ1-1, with D possibly TRBD1 on 5 matching bases. Germline loops: CDR1 SGHDN, CDR2 FVKESK. V was shortened by 2 bases and J by 0 bases, with 10 bases between the two germline ends. The CDR3 totals 15 residues. The DNA of the CDR3 is TGTGCCAGCAGCCAACTCAGGGCGGTGAACACTGAAGCTTTCTTT. Translating it yields CASSQLRAVNTEAFF.

V usage is TRBV9 and J usage is TRBJ1-2, with 7 positions matching TRBD1. The CDR3 consists of 15 residues. V dropped 4 bases and J dropped 1; count of bases not matched to a gene: 7. CDR1 SGDLS and CDR2 YYNGEE come from the germline V gene. CDR3 residues: CASSHGTASNYGYTF. As DNA, the CDR3 is TGTGCCAGCAGCCACGGGACAGCGAGTAACTATGGCTACACCTTC.

The V gene is TRBV6-5, the J gene TRBJ1-4, with TRBD1 as a possible D gene (6 bases). Per the germline V gene, CDR1 is MNHEY and CDR2 is SVGAGI. Between the trimmed V and J ends, which lost 4 bases and 0 bases, there was a span of 6 bases. The length of the CDR3 is 14 residues. The CDR3 spells CASSWTATNEKLFF. The CDR3 DNA is TGTGCCAGCAGTTGGACAGCAACTAATGAAAAACTGTTTTTT.

The chain recombines TRBV19 with TRBJ1-1, with 9 bases identical to TRBD1. Per germline, CDR1 LNHDA and CDR2 SQIVND (reference sequence). The CDR3 covers 13 residues. Unmatched junction bases numbered 4, after V lost 6 bases and J lost 5 bases. In nucleotides, the CDR3 is TGTGCCAGTAGAACCGACAGGGGGACTGAAGCTTTCTTT. This codes for CASRTDRGTEAFF.

The genes are TRBV9 and TRBJ2-3, with D maybe TRBD2 (6 bases). This CDR3 spans 16 amino acids. Trimming took off 0 bases at V and 0 bases at J, with 11 bases between the two ends. Germline CDR1 and CDR2: SGDLS and YYNGEE. The CDR3 DNA reads as TGTGCCAGCAGCGTAGTAAGTCGGGGGAGCACAGATACGCAGTATTTT. Protein sequence: CASSVVSRGSTDTQYF.

A few counts support this clone. The rearrangement links TRBV5-8 to TRBJ1-1; D uncertain. V was shortened by 4 bases and J by 1 base, with 14 bases between the two germline ends. Per the germline V gene, CDR1 is SGHTS and CDR2 is YDEGEE. The CDR3 sequence is 15 residues long. For the CDR3, the DNA is TGTGCCAGCAGCCCCCGGAACGAGGCGAACACTGAAGCTTTCTTT. This gives the protein CASSPRNEANTEAFF.

The chain has TRBV27 and TRBJ1-5; 9 bases are shared with TRBD1. In germline, CDR1 is MNHEY, CDR2 SMNVEV (reference sequence). The CDR3 covers 14 residues. The V and J ends lost 4 bases and 4 bases, in that order; junction bases with no gene match: 2. The CDR3 region is CASSSGQGNQPQHF. The CDR3 region has the DNA TGTGCCAGCAGTTCCGGACAGGGGAATCAGCCCCAGCATTTT.

The genes are TRBV28 and TRBJ1-2; D is uncertain. The CDR3 consists of 13 residues. Germline loops: CDR1 MDHEN, CDR2 SYDVKM. V was clipped by 3 bases and J by 4 bases, with 9 bases between them. CDR3 protein: CASSFRISYGYTF. For the CDR3, the DNA is TGTGCCAGCAGTTTTAGAATCTCCTATGGCTACACCTTC.

Only one count was recorded for this clone. The rearrangement uses TRBV5-4 and TRBJ2-7; D is perhaps TRBD2 (5 bases). This CDR3 is built from 13 residues. Trimming cost V 4 bases and J 1 base, with 9 bases left between them. Germline V CDR1 and CDR2: SGHNT, YYREEE (reference sequence). The CDR3 DNA sequence: TGTGCCAGCAGCCTCGGGATTTCCTACGAGCAGTACTTC. Amino acids: CASSLGISYEQYF.

The chain is built from TRBV6-5 and TRBJ2-1; 8 positions agree with TRBD1. The CDR3 totals 15 residues. After removal of 4 bases from V and 7 bases from J, the junction contained 9 bases not matched to a gene. The V gene's germline CDR1 is MNHEY and CDR2 SVGAGI. The CDR3 region has the DNA TGTGCCAGCAGTTTGAAGGACAGGGCTGGTAATGAGCAGTTCTTC. Its translation: CASSLKDRAGNEQFF.

The chain recombines TRBV10-3 with TRBJ2-1; perhaps TRBD1 as D (6 bases). CDR3 length: 14 amino acids. Germline CDR1 is ENHRY and CDR2 is SYGVKD. Trimming removed 9 bases at V and 9 bases at J, with 21 bases between. The CDR3 DNA is TGTGCCATTGGGGGACAAGCCGCGATTGGTGAGCAGTTCTTC. It translates to CAIGGQAAIGEQFF.

The J gene is TRBJ2-3, the V gene TRBV7-9, with 8 positions matching TRBD1. The CDR3 covers 15 residues. Germline CDR1 and CDR2: SEHNR and FQNEAQ (reference sequence). V gave up 5 bases and J gave up 0 bases; unmatched junction bases: 4. CDR3 DNA sequence: TGTGCCAGCAGCCTGGGACAGGATAGCACAGATACGCAGTATTTT. Amino acids: CASSLGQDSTDTQYF.

The chain combines TRBV19 with TRBJ2-3, with D unclear. CDR3 length equals 13 residues. The V end lost 3 bases, the J end lost 10 bases, and 14 bases lay between the germline ends. Germline V gives CDR1 LNHDA, CDR2 SQIVND (reference sequence). DNA of the CDR3: TGTGCCAGTAGTATGGGCGTCATACAATCGCAGTATTTT. This encodes CASSMGVIQSQYF. The full variable domain, in which reference TRBV19 and TRBJ2-3 provide the parts outside the CDR3, is DGGITQSPKYLFRKEGQNVTLSCEQNLNHDAMYWYRQDPGQGLRLIYYSQIVNDFQKGDIAEGYSVSREKKESFPLTVTSAQKNPTAFYLCASSMGVIQSQYFGPGTRLTVL.